The sequence of this T cell receptor (beta chain) was determined in a study of response to subunit inactivated influenza vaccine. TCRdb ran MiXCR on the RT-PCR reads and lists one entry per CDR3 protein. The sample yields 550,000 to 600,000 distinct CDR3 sequences, roughly 10% seen once. V dropped 7 bases and J dropped 6 bases, with 24 bases sitting between them. CDR3 length: 16 amino acids. Germline V gene data show CDR1 as SGHDN and CDR2 as FVKESK. Findings and caveats of the study: Authors suggested seasonal influenza vaccinations each recruit few new T cells.

As for this clonotype: The target antigen is unknown.

Specimen: PBMCs from blood, collected on the day of vaccination. This TCR was sampled from a man in his fifties or sixties who received an inactivated influenza vaccine. This chain uses TRBV14 with TRBJ2-5; possible D gene TRBD1, 5 bases. CDR3 amino acids: CASNTPNVAGRQTQYF. The CDR3 DNA reads TGTGCCAGCAACACCCCGAACGTGGCAGGGCGGCAGACCCAGTACTTC.